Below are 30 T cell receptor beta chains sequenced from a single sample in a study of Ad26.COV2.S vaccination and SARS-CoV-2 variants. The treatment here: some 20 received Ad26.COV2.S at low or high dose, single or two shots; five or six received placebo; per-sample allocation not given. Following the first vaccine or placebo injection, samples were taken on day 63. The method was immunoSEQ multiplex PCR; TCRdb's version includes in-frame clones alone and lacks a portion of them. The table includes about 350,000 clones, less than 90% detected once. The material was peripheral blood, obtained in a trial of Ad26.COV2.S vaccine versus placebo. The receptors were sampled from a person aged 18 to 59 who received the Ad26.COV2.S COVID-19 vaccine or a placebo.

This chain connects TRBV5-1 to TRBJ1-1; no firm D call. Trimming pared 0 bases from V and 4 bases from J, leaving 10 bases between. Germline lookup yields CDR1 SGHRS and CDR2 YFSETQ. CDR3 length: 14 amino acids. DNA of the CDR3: TGCGCCAGCAGCTTGGAAATGGGTGGCACTGAAGCTTTCTTT. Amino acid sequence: CASSLEMGGTEAFF.

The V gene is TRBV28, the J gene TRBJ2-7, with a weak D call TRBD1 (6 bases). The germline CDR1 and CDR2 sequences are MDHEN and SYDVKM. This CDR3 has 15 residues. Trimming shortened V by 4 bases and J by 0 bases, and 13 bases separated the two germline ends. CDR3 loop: CASSSGTLTSYEQYF. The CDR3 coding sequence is TGTGCCAGCAGTTCCGGGACACTGACCTCCTACGAGCAGTACTTC.

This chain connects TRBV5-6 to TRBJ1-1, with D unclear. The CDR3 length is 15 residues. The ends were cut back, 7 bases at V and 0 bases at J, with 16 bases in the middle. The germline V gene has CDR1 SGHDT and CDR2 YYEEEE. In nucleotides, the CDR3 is TGTGCCAGCTTGTCCGCGAGGGCCTTGAACACTGAAGCTTTCTTT. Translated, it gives CASLSARALNTEAFF.

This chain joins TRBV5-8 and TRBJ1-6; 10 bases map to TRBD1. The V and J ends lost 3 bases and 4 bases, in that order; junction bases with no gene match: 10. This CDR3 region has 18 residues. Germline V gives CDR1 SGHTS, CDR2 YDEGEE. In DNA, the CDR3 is TGTGCCAGCAGCTCGACCGGGACAGGGGCACAATATAATTCACCCCTCCACTTT. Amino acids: CASSSTGTGAQYNSPLHF.

CDR3: CASRELNTIYF. The CDR3, as DNA: TGCGCCAGCAGGGAACTGAACACCATATATTTT. This chain uses TRBV5-1 with TRBJ1-3, with D uncertain. V was shortened by 5 bases and J by 7 bases, with 7 bases between the two germline ends. The CDR3 is made up of 11 amino acids. Looked up from germline, CDR1 is SGHRS and CDR2 is YFSETQ.

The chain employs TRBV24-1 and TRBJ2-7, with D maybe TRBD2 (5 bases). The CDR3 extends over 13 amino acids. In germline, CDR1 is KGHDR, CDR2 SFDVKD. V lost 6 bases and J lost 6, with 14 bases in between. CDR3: CATSTAASSEQYF. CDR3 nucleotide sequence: TGTGCCACCAGTACCGCCGCTAGCAGCGAGCAGTACTTC.

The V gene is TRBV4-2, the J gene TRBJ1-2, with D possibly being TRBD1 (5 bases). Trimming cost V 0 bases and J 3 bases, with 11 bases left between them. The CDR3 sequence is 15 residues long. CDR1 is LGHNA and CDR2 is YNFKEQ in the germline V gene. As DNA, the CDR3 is TGTGCCAGCAGCCAAGAGGGGGATGTCGACTATGGCTACACCTTC. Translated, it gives CASSQEGDVDYGYTF.

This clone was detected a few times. The CDR3 sequence: CASSLGQASPTDTQYF. The CDR3 nucleotides read TGCGCCAGCAGCCTCGGACAGGCATCCCCCACAGATACGCAGTATTTT. The genes are TRBV4-1 and TRBJ2-3, with TRBD1 matching 7 bases. J was trimmed by 2 bases and V by 4 bases; bases with no gene match: 9. Germline V gene sequence: CDR1 MGHRA, CDR2 YSYEKL. The CDR3 length is 16 residues.

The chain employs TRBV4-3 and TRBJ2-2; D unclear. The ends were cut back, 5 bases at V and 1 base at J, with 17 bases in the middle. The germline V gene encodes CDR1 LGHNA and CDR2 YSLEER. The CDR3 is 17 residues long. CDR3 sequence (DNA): TGCGCCAGCAGCTTTGGGATGGAAGCCCAGAACACCGGGGAGCTGTTTTTT. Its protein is CASSFGMEAQNTGELFF.

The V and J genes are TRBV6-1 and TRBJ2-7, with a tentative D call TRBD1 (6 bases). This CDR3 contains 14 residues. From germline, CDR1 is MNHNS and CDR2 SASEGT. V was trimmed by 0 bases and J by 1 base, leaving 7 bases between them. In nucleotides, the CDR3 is TGTGCCAGCAGTGAAGCTCAGGGGTCCTACGAGCAGTACTTC. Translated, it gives CASSEAQGSYEQYF.

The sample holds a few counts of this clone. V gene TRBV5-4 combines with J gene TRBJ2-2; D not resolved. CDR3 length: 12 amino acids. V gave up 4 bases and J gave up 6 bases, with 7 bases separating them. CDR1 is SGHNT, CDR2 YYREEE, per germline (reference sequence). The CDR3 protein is CASSRGPGELFF. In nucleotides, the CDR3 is TGTGCCAGCAGCAGAGGTCCCGGGGAGCTGTTTTTT.

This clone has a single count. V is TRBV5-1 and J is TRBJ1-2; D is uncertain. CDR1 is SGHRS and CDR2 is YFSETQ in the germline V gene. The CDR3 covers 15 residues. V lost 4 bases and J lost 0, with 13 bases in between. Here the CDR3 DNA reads TGCGCCAGCAGCGTACAGATAAATACTAACTATGGCTACACCTTC. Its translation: CASSVQINTNYGYTF.

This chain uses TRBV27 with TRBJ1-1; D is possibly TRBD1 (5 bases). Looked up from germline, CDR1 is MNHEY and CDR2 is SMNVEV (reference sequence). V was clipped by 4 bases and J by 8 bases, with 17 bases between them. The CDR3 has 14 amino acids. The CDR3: CASSSLDSLLEAFF. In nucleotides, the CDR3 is TGTGCCAGCAGTTCCCTTGACAGCTTATTGGAAGCTTTCTTT.

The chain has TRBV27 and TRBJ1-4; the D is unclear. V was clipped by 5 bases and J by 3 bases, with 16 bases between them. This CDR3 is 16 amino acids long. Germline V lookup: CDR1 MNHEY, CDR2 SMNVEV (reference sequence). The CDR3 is CASSADRRPSNEKLFF. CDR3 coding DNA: TGTGCCAGCAGTGCTGATCGACGGCCCTCTAATGAAAAACTGTTTTTT.

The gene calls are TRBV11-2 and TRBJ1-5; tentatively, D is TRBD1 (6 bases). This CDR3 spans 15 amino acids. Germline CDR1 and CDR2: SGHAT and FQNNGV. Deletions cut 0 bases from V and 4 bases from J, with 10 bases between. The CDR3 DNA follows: TGTGCCAGCAGCTTAGAGGGTACAGGGAATCAGCCCCAGCATTTT. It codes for CASSLEGTGNQPQHF.

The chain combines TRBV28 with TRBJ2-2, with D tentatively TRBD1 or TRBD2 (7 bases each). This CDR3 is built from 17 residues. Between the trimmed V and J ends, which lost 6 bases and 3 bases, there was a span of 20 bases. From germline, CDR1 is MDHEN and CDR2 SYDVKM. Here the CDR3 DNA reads TGTGCCAGCAGCACCTCAGGGGGGGGAGGCGACACCGGGGAGCTGTTTTTT. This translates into CASSTSGGGGDTGELFF.

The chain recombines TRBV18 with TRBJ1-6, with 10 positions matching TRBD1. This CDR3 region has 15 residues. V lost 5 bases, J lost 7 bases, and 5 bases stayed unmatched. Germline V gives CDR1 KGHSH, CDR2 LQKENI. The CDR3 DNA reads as TGTGCCAGCTCAACCGGACAGGGGGGGAATTCACCCCTCCACTTT. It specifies CASSTGQGGNSPLHF.

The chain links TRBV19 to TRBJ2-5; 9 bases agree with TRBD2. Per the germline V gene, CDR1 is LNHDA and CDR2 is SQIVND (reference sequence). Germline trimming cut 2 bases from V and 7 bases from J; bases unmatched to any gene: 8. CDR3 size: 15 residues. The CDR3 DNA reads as TGTGCCAGTAGTATATCTAGCGGGGCCTTGACGACCCAGTACTTC. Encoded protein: CASSISSGALTTQYF.

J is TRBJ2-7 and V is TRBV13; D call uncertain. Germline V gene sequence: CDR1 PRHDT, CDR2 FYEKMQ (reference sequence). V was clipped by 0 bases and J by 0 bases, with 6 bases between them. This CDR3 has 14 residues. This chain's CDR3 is CASSLGGSSYEQYF. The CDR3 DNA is TGTGCCAGCAGCTTAGGGGGAAGCTCCTACGAGCAGTACTTC.

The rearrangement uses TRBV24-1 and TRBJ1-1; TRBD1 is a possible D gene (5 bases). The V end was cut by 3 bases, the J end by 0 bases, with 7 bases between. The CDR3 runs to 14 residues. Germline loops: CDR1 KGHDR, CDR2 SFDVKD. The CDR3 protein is CATSDGGVNTEAFF. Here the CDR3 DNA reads TGTGCCACCAGTGATGGGGGGGTGAACACTGAAGCTTTCTTT.

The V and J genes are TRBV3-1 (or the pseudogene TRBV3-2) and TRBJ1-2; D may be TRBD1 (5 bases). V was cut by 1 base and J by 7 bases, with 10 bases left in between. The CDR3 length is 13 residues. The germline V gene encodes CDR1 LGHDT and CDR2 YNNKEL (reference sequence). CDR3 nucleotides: TGTGCCAGCAGCCAAGCCGGGGCGGGTGGCTACACCTTC. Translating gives CASSQAGAGGYTF.

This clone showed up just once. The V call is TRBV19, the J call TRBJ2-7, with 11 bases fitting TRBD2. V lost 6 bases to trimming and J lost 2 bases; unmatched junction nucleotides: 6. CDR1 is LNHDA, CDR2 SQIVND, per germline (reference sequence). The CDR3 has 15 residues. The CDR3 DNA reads TGTGCCAGTAGCCTCGTACTAGCGGGGGCCTACGAGCAGTACTTC. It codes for CASSLVLAGAYEQYF.

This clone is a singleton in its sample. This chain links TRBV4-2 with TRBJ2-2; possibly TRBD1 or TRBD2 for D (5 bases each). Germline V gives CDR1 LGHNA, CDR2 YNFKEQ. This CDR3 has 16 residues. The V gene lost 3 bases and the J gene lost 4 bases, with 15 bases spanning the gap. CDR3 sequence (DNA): TGTGCCAGCAGCCAGCCTGGGGGTCGAGGCACCGGGGAGCTGTTTTTT. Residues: CASSQPGGRGTGELFF.

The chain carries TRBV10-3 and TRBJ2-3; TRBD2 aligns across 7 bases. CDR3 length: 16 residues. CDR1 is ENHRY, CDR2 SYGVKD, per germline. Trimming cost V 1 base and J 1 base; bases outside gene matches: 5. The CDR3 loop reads CAISELAGQGTDTQYF. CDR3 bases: TGTGCCATCAGTGAGTTAGCGGGTCAGGGCACAGATACGCAGTATTTT.

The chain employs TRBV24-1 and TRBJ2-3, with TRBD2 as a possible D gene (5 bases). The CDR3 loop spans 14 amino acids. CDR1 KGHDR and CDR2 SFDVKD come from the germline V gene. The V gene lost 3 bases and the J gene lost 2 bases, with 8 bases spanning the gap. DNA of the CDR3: TGTGCCACCAGTGATAGGGAGCTCACAGATACGCAGTATTTT. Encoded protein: CATSDRELTDTQYF.

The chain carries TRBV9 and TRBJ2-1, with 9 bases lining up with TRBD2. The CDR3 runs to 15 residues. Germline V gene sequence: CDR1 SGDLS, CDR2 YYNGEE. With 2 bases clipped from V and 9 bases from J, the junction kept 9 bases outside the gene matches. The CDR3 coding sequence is TGTGCCAGCAGCGTTTTAGCGGGAGAATCCGGTGAGCAGTTCTTC. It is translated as CASSVLAGESGEQFF.

The CDR3, as DNA: TGTGCCAGCAGTCAAACAGGGTTACCCTACGAGCAGTACTTC. It specifies CASSQTGLPYEQYF. The chain employs TRBV6-5 and TRBJ2-7; tentatively, D is TRBD1 (6 bases). The ends were cut back, 5 bases at V and 2 bases at J, with 13 bases in the middle. Germline-derived CDR1 and CDR2 are MNHEY and SVGAGI. The CDR3 loop spans 14 amino acids.

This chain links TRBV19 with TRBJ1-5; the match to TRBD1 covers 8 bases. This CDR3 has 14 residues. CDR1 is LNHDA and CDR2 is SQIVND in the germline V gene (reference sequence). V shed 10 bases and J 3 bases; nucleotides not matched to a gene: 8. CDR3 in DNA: TGTGCCACCACGGACAGGGCGAACAATCAGCCCCAGCATTTT. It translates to CATTDRANNQPQHF.

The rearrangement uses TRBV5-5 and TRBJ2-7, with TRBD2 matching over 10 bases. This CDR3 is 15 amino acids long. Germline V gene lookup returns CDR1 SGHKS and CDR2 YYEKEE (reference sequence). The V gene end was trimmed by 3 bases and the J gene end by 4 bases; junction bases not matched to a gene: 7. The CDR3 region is CASSSLLAGVYEQYF. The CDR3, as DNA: TGTGCCAGCAGCTCCCTTCTAGCGGGAGTTTACGAGCAGTACTTC.

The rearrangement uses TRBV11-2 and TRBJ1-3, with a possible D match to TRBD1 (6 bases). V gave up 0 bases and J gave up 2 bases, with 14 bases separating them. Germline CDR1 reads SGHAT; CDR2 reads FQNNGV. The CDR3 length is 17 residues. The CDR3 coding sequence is TGTGCCAGCAGCTTAGAATCCGGGACACGCGCTGGAAACACCATATATTTT. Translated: CASSLESGTRAGNTIYF.